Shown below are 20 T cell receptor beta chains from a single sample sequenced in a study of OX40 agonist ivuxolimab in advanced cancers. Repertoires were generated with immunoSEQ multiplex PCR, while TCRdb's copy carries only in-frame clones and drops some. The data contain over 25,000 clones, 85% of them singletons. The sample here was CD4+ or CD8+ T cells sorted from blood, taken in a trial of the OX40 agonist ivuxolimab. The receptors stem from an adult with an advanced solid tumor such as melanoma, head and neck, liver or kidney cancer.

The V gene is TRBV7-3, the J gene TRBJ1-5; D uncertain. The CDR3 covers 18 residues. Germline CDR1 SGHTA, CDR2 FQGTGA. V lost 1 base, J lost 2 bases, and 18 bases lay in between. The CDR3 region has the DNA TGTGCCAGCAGCTTAATGTCTGCGGGGTGCTTGGGCAATCAGCCCCAGCATTTT. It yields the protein CASSLMSAGCLGNQPQHF.

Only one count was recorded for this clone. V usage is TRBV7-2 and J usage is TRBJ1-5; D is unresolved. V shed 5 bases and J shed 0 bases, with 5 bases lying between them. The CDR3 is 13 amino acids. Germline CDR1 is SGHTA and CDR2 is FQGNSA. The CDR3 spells CASSHDSNQPQHF. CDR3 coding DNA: TGTGCCAGCAGCCATGATAGCAATCAGCCCCAGCATTTT.

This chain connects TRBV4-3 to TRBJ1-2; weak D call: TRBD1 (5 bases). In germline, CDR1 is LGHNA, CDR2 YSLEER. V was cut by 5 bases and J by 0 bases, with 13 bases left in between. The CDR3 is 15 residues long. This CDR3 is CASSKGQFSNYGYTF. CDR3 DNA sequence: TGCGCCAGCAGCAAGGGGCAGTTCTCTAACTATGGCTACACCTTC.

The DNA for the CDR3 is TGTGCCAGCAAGGGGAATCTAGAACTCTACGAGCAGTACTTC. Translated: CASKGNLELYEQYF. The chain recombines TRBV27 with TRBJ2-7, with D possibly being TRBD1 (5 bases). V was clipped by 7 bases and J by 3 bases, with 16 bases between them. CDR1 MNHEY and CDR2 SMNVEV come from the germline V gene (reference sequence). The CDR3 is made up of 14 amino acids.

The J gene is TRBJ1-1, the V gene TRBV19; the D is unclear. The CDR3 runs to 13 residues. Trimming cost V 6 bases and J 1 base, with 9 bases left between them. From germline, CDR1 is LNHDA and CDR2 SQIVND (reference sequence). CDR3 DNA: TGTGCCAGTAGGATGAGTCGGAACACTGAAGCTTTCTTT. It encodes CASRMSRNTEAFF.

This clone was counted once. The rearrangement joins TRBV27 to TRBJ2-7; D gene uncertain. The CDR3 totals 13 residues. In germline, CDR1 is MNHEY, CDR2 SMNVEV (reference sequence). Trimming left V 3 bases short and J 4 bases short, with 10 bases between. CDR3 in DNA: TGTGCCAGCAGTTTTCTCCAGCCATACGAGCAGTACTTC. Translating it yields CASSFLQPYEQYF.

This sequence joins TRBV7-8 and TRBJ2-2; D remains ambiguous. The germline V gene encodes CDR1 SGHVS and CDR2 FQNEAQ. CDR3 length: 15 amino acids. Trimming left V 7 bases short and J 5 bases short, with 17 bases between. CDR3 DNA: TGTGCCAGCACCCCCCCCGAGCCCGATACCGGGGAGCTGTTTTTT. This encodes CASTPPEPDTGELFF. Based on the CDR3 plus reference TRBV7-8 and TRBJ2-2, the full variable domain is GAGVSQSPRYKVAKRGQDVALRCDPISGHVSLFWYQQALGQGPEFLTYFQNEAQLDKSGLPSDRFFAERPEGSVSTLKIQRTQQEDSAVYLCASTPPEPDTGELFFGEGSRLTVL.

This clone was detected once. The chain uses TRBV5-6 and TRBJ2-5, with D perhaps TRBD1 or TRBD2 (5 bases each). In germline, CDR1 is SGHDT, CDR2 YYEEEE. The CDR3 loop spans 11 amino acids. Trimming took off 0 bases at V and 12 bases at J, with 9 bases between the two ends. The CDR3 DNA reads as TGTGCCAGCAGCTTGGCGGGGACGGAGTACTTC. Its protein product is CASSLAGTEYF.

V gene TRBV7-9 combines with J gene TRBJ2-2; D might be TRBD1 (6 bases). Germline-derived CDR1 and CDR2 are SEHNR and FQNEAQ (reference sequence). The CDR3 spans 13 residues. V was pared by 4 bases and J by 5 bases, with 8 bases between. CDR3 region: CASSWTVTGELFF. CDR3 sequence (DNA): TGTGCCAGCAGCTGGACAGTTACCGGGGAGCTGTTTTTT.

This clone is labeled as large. CDR3 sequence (DNA): TGTGCCAGTAGCGGGGGGGGTGTCTACGAGCAGTACTTC. Protein: CASSGGGVYEQYF. The chain uses TRBV19 and TRBJ2-7; 8 nucleotides align to TRBD2. After removal of 6 bases from V and 3 bases from J, the junction contained 4 bases not matched to a gene. Germline assignment: CDR1 LNHDA and CDR2 SQIVND (reference sequence). CDR3 length equals 13 residues. Drawing the rest from reference TRBV19 and TRBJ2-7, the complete variable domain is DGGITQSPKYLFRKEGQNVTLSCEQNLNHDAMYWYRQDPGQGLRLIYYSQIVNDFQKGDIAEGYSVSREKKESFPLTVTSAQKNPTAFYLCASSGGGVYEQYFGPGTRLTVT.

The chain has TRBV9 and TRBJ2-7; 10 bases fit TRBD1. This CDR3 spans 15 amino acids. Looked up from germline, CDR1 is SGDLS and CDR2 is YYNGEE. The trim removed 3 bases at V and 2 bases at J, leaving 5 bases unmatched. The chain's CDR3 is CASSARDRGTYEQYF. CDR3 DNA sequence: TGTGCCAGCAGCGCCCGGGACAGGGGTACCTACGAGCAGTACTTC.

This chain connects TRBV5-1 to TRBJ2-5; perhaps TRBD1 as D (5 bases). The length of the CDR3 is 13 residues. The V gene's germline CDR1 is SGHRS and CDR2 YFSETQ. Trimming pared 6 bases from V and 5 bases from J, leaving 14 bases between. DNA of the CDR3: TGCGCCAGCATGGGGCTTGAGACGGAGACCCAGTACTTC. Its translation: CASMGLETETQYF. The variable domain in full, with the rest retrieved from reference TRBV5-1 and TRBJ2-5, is KAGVTQTPRYLIKTRGQQVTLSCSPISGHRSVSWYQQTPGQGLQFLFEYFSETQRNKGNFPGRFSGRQFSNSRSEMNVSTLELGDSALYLCASMGLETETQYFGPGTRLLVL.

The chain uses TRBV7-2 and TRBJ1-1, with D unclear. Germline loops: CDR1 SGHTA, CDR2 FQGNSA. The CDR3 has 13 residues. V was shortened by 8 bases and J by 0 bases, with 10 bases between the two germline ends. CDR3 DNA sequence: TGTGCCAGCGGATGGACGGTGAACACTGAAGCTTTCTTT. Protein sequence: CASGWTVNTEAFF.

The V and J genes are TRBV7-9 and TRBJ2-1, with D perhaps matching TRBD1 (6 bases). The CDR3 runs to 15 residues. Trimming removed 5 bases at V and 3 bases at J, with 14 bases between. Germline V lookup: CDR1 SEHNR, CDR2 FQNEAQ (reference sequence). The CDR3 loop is CASSPVQGYYNEQFF. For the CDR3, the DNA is TGTGCCAGCAGCCCAGTGCAGGGGTACTACAATGAGCAGTTCTTC.

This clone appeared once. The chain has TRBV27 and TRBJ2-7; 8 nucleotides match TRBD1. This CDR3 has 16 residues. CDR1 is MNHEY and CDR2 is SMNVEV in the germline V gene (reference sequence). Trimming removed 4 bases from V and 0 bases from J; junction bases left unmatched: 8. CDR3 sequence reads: CASSYLGQGNSYEQYF. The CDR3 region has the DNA TGTGCCAGCAGTTATCTCGGACAGGGAAACTCCTACGAGCAGTACTTC.

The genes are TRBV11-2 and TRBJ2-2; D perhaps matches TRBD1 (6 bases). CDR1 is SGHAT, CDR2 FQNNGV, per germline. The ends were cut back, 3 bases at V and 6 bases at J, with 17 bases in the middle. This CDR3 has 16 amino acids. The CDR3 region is CASSFVQGRTAGELFF. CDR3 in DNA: TGTGCCAGCAGCTTCGTACAGGGACGAACGGCCGGGGAGCTGTTTTTT.

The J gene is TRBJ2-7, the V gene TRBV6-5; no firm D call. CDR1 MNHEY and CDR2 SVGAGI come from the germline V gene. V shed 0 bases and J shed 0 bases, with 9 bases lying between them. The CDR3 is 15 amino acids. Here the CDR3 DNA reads TGTGCCAGCAGTTACTCTAACCCTCACTCCTACGAGCAGTACTTC. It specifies CASSYSNPHSYEQYF.

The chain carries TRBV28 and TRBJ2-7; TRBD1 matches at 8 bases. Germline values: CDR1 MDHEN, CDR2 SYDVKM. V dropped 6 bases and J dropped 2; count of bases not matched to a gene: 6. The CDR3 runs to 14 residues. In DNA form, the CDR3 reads TGTGCCAGCAGGCAACAGGGGGAACCCTACGAGCAGTACTTC. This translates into CASRQQGEPYEQYF.

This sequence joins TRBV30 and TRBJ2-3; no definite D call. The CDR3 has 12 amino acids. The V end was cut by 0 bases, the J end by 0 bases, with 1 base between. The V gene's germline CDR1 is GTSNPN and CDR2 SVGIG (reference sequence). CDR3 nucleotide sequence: TGTGCCTGGAGTGTCAGCACAGATACGCAGTATTTT. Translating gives CAWSVSTDTQYF.

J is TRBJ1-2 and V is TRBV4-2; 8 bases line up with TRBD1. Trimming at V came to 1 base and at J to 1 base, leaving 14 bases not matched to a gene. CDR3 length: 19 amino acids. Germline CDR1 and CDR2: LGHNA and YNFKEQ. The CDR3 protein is CASSQAGLGQAIFNYGYTF. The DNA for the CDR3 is TGTGCCAGCAGCCAAGCGGGTCTGGGACAGGCTATTTTTAACTATGGCTACACCTTC.